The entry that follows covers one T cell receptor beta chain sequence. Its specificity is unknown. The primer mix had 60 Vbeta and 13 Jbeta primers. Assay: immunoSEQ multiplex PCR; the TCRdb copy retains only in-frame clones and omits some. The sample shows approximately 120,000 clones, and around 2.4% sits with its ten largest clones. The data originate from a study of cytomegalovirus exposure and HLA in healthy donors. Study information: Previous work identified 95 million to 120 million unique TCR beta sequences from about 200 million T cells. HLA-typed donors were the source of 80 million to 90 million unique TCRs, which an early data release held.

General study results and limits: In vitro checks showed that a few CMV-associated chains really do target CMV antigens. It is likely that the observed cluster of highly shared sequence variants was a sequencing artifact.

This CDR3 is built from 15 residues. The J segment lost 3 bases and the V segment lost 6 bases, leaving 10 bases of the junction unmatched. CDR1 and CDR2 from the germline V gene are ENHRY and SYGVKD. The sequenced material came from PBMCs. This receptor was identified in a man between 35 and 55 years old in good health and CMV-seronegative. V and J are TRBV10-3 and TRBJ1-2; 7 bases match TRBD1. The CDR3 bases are TGTGCCATCAGCCCGCCCGGACAGGCGCACTATGGCTACACCTTC. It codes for CAISPPGQAHYGYTF.